This is a list of T cell receptor beta chains from one sample in a study of molecular identifiers for immune sequencing clone quantification. TCRdb processed the PCR reads anew with MiXCR; each CDR3 protein has one entry. The sample yields around 460,000 distinct CDR3 sequences, about a fifth seen once. The sequenced material came from naive CD8+ T cells from blood, with Jurkat cell RNA spiked in. Receptor source: a human donor in good health. Some libraries in this study had Jurkat cell RNA spiked in. Each CDR3 is given with its conserved first and last residue. D genes are given only for firm matches. Only part of the rows carry a size: once, few, many, or a class if the clone is expanded.

TRBD2,-,TRBJ2-1,16,TRBV6-2/TRBV6-3,TGTGCCAGCAGTTTAACAACTAGCGGGCGCTACAATGAGCAGTTCTTC,CASSLTTSGRYNEQFF
-,few,TRBJ2-3,15,TRBV16,TGTGCCAGCAGCCAATCACGACAGTTACTAGATACGCAGTATTTT,CASSQSRQLLDTQYF
-,few,TRBJ1-1,13,TRBV15,TGTGCCACCAACGACATGAGGAACACTGAAGCTTTCTTT,CATNDMRNTEAFF
-,-,TRBJ1-5,14,TRBV6-2/TRBV6-3,TGTGCCAGCAGTTCGACGGCTAGCAATCAGCCCCAGCATTTT,CASSSTASNQPQHF
-,-,TRBJ2-3,13,TRBV27,TGTGCCAGCAGTTCTCTGGGGAGAGATACGCAGTATTTT,CASSSLGRDTQYF
TRBD1,-,TRBJ2-7,18,TRBV4-3,TGCGCCAGCAGCCAAGATTTGGTGAGGACAGGGAGCTCCTACGAGCAGTACTTC,CASSQDLVRTGSSYEQYF
TRBD1,many,TRBJ2-7,14,TRBV19,TGTGCCAGTAGTATAGGGGACAGGGGCTACGAGCAGTACTTC,CASSIGDRGYEQYF
-,many,TRBJ1-5,14,TRBV28,TGTGCCAGCAGTTTTTCCAGGGAGGATCAGCCCCAGCATTTT,CASSFSREDQPQHF
-,-,TRBJ2-7,8,TRBV30,TGTGCCGCAGGGGAGCAGTACTTC,CAAGEQYF
-,few,TRBJ2-6,17,TRBV7-6,TGTGCCAGCAGCTCAACTTGGGGGGGGCCTGGGGCCAACGTCCTGACTTTC,CASSSTWGGPGANVLTF
-,many,TRBJ2-7,14,TRBV4-3,TGCGCCAGCAGCCAAGTTCTTGGGGGTTACGAGCAGTACTTC,CASSQVLGGYEQYF
-,many,TRBJ1-1,13,TRBV7-2,TGTGCCAGCAGCTTAGTAAAGAACACTGAAGCTTTCTTT,CASSLVKNTEAFF
-,-,TRBJ1-5,17,TRBV6-6,TGTGCCAGCAGTTACAATTCCGGGACGTATAGCAATCAGCCCCAGCATTTT,CASSYNSGTYSNQPQHF
TRBD1,many,TRBJ2-7,12,TRBV30,TGTGCCTGGAGAGATGACAGGGCCGAGCAGTACTTC,CAWRDDRAEQYF
-,few,TRBJ2-1,14,TRBV4-1,TGCGCCAGCAGCCCCCCGGGTCAGCCCAATGAGCAGTTCTTC,CASSPPGQPNEQFF
TRBD1,-,TRBJ1-2,16,TRBV6-5,TGTGCCAGCAGTAGTCGGGACAGGGGGCCGATCTATGGCTACACCTTC,CASSSRDRGPIYGYTF
-,many,TRBJ1-5,19,TRBV4-3,TGCGCCAGCAGCCAAGAGTCTGGGCGTGGGGTTATGGGAAATCAGCCCCAGCATTTT,CASSQESGRGVMGNQPQHF
-,once,TRBJ2-6,19,TRBV9,TGTGCTAGCAGCGTAGCTGGCGGATCGGGATCCTCTGGGGCCAACGTCCTGACTTTC,CASSVAGGSGSSGANVLTF
-,many,TRBJ2-6,14,TRBV10-2,TGCGCCAGCAGTGAGTCGAGACTGGCCAACGTCCTGACTTTC,CASSESRLANVLTF
-,few,TRBJ1-1,12,TRBV12-5,TGTGCTAGTGGTTCTTTGAACACTGAAGCTTTCTTT,CASGSLNTEAFF
-,few,TRBJ2-7,12,TRBV7-2,TGTGCCAGCAGCTCGCCGAGCCACGAGCAGTACTTC,CASSSPSHEQYF
TRBD1,many,TRBJ2-3,14,TRBV28,TGTGCCAGCGCCAGGACAGGGGGTACAGATACGCAGTATTTT,CASARTGGTDTQYF
-,-,TRBJ2-7,13,TRBV28,TGTGCCAGCACCTCGACAGGAGGCTACGAGCAGTACTTC,CASTSTGGYEQYF
-,many,TRBJ2-7,15,TRBV27,TGTGCCAGCAGTTTATTCGGGGGGCCCTCCTACGAGCAGTACTTC,CASSLFGGPSYEQYF
TRBD1,many,TRBJ2-1,15,TRBV4-1,TGCGCCAGCAGCCAAATACAGGGGGCGCGGAATGAGCAGTTCTTC,CASSQIQGARNEQFF
TRBD1,-,TRBJ2-3,14,TRBV5-6,TGTGCCAGCAGCTTAGGACAGGAGTATGGTACGCGGTATTTT,CASSLGQEYGTRYF
TRBD1,many,TRBJ1-5,18,TRBV23-1,TGCGCCAGCAGTCTTACCCGGGACAGGGGGCGAATCAATCAGCCCCAGCATTTT,CASSLTRDRGRINQPQHF
TRBD1,many,TRBJ2-6,19,TRBV6-5,TGTGCCAGCAGTGACTATGGGACAGGGATTTACTCTGGGGCCAACGTCCTGACTTTC,CASSDYGTGIYSGANVLTF
-,many,TRBJ1-5,14,TRBV19,TGTGCCAGTACCCTACACGGAATGGGACAGCCCCAGCATTTT,CASTLHGMGQPQHF
TRBD1,once,TRBJ1-1,16,TRBV9,TGTGCCAGCAGCGTAGGGGACAGGGGTTGGGGGACTGAAGCTTTCTTT,CASSVGDRGWGTEAFF
-,-,TRBJ1-1,15,TRBV4-3,TGCGCCAGCAGCCAAGGGGACATTAGTATCACTGAAGCTTTCTTT,CASSQGDISITEAFF
TRBD2,-,TRBJ2-3,16,TRBV18,TGTGCCAGCTCACCGGAGCTAGCGGGGTTCACAGATACGCAGTATTTT,CASSPELAGFTDTQYF
-,-,TRBJ2-7,16,TRBV20-1,TGCAGTGCTAGAGATTTTAGTAGCTTAAGCTCCTACGAGCAGTACTTC,CSARDFSSLSSYEQYF
TRBD2,many,TRBJ2-2,17,TRBV19,TGTGCCAGTAGTATAGCTGTGACTAGCGGGAACACCGGGGAGCTGTTTTTT,CASSIAVTSGNTGELFF
-,-,TRBJ1-3,16,TRBV2,TGTGCCAGCGGACGGGGGAGGGTAGAGGCTGGAAACACCATATATTTT,CASGRGRVEAGNTIYF
TRBD1,many,TRBJ2-7,19,TRBV6-2/TRBV6-3,TGTGCCAGCAACCTCCCGCCCGGGACAGGGGTCAACTCAGTCTCCGAGCAGTACTTC,CASNLPPGTGVNSVSEQYF
TRBD1,-,TRBJ1-2,15,TRBV12-3/TRBV12-4,TGTGCCAGCAGTTTAGGGACAGGTTGGGTCTATGGCTACACCTTC,CASSLGTGWVYGYTF
-,many,TRBJ1-4,17,TRBV7-2,TGTGCCAGCAGCTTAGACCCAGGGTTTGCAACTAATGAAAAACTGTTTTTT,CASSLDPGFATNEKLFF
TRBD1,-,TRBJ2-3,16,TRBV27,TGTGCCAGCAGTTCCTTGGGACAGATCAGCACAGATACGCAGTATTTT,CASSSLGQISTDTQYF
TRBD2,few,TRBJ2-7,15,TRBV4-1,TGCGCCAGCAGCCAAGAACTAGCGGGAGGAGGTGAGCAGTACTTC,CASSQELAGGGEQYF
TRBD2,many,TRBJ2-5,19,TRBV7-2,TGTGCCAGCAGCTTCGATGTCTTGGGACTAGCGGGGTTACAAGAGACCCAGTACTTC,CASSFDVLGLAGLQETQYF
-,-,TRBJ2-1,16,TRBV18,TGTGCCAGCTCACCACTGATGGGCGAATCCTACAATGAGCAGTTCTTC,CASSPLMGESYNEQFF
-,-,TRBJ2-7,14,TRBV20-1,TGCAGTGCTCAGGGACCGGGTCGTGGGGACGAGCAGTACTTC,CSAQGPGRGDEQYF
-,-,TRBJ1-1,17,TRBV27,TGTGCCAGCAGAGTGGGGTACCGCGACACCATGAACACTGAAGCTTTCTTT,CASRVGYRDTMNTEAFF